Below are 26 T cell receptor beta chains sequenced from a single sample in a study of immune evolution from preneoplasia to lung adenocarcinoma. The data were produced by immunoSEQ multiplex PCR, yet TCRdb's version contains in-frame clones alone and is incomplete. The profile covers several thousand clones, with roughly four fifths appearing a single time and approximately 5.9% taken by the ten largest. The sequenced sample consisted of FFPE adjacent normal lung tissue. The source is a person between 65 and 79 years old with lung adenocarcinoma.

A single count supports this clone. The V call is TRBV7-8, the J call TRBJ1-1; D perhaps matches TRBD1 (5 bases). The germline V and J ends were trimmed by 5 bases and 1 base, with 8 bases remaining between them. In germline, CDR1 is SGHVS, CDR2 FQNEAQ. This CDR3 has 13 amino acids. CDR3 in amino acids: CASSPTGNTEAFF. The CDR3 nucleotides read TGTGCCAGCAGCCCAACAGGGAACACTGAAGCTTTCTTT.

The chain links TRBV6-1 to TRBJ1-6; the D gene is possibly TRBD1 (5 bases). Germline lookup yields CDR1 MNHNS and CDR2 SASEGT. This CDR3 has 14 amino acids. The V gene lost 0 bases and the J gene lost 11 bases, with 11 bases spanning the gap. The CDR3 region has the DNA TGTGCCAGCAGTGAAGCGCTTCCAGGGACACCCCTCCACTTT. This encodes CASSEALPGTPLHF.

This chain links TRBV28 with TRBJ2-1; TRBD2 is a possible D gene (7 bases). CDR3 size: 15 residues. Trimming took 7 bases from V and 7 from J, leaving 20 bases between them. CDR1 is MDHEN and CDR2 is SYDVKM in the germline V gene. In DNA form, the CDR3 reads TGTGCCAGCACCACACGCCGAGGGGGGGCGAATGAGCAGTTCTTC. Translating gives CASTTRRGGANEQFF.

The V call is TRBV27, the J call TRBJ2-1; D gene ambiguous. Trimming stripped 7 bases from V and 2 bases from J, with 9 bases between. The CDR3 has 13 residues. Germline V gives CDR1 MNHEY, CDR2 SMNVEV (reference sequence). The CDR3 spells CASTPRAYNEQFF. In DNA form, the CDR3 reads TGTGCCAGCACCCCTAGAGCCTACAATGAGCAGTTCTTC.

V usage is TRBV10-3 and J usage is TRBJ1-6, with D possibly matching TRBD1 (6 bases). Germline V gene lookup returns CDR1 ENHRY and CDR2 SYGVKD. The CDR3 extends over 20 amino acids. Trimming stripped 0 bases from V and 4 bases from J, with 22 bases between. CDR3 protein: CAISESRPGHPNSYNSPLHF. For the CDR3, the DNA is TGTGCCATCAGTGAGTCGCGACCGGGACACCCGAACTCTTATAATTCACCCCTCCACTTT.

With respect to this clone: Germline is not matched at one junction end, which may reflect a read error. The V and J genes are TRBV30 and TRBJ1-1, with a weak D call TRBD1 (6 bases). This CDR3 has 12 residues. Looked up from germline, CDR1 is GTSNPN and CDR2 is SVGIG (reference sequence). The CDR3, as DNA: TGCGCAGGACACCGGGGGGCATCAGAAGCTTTCTTT. This translates into CAGHRGASEAFF.

The chain is built from TRBV7-9 and TRBJ1-2; D unclear. Trimming left V 3 bases short and J 8 bases short, with 13 bases between. The CDR3 sequence is 13 residues long. The germline V gene encodes CDR1 SEHNR and CDR2 FQNEAQ (reference sequence). This chain's CDR3 is CASSFTQEGGYTF. The CDR3 nucleotides read TGTGCCAGCAGCTTTACTCAGGAAGGAGGCTACACCTTC.

The chain uses TRBV19 and TRBJ2-5; D may be TRBD1 (6 bases). V lost 3 bases and J 2 bases, leaving 10 bases between the germline ends. The CDR3 consists of 14 residues. Germline CDR1 reads LNHDA; CDR2 reads SQIVND (reference sequence). CDR3 sequence (DNA): TGTGCCAGTAGTATTCAGGGGCTACAAGAGACCCAGTACTTC. Amino acids: CASSIQGLQETQYF.

This chain connects TRBV27 to TRBJ1-2; 7 nucleotides line up with TRBD1. The CDR3 extends over 13 amino acids. The ends lost 7 bases at V and 6 bases at J; junction bases unmatched: 8. Germline V CDR1 and CDR2: MNHEY, SMNVEV (reference sequence). The CDR3 DNA is TGTGCCAGCACCCAGGGGGGTAGAAATGGCTACACCTTC. Its translation is CASTQGGRNGYTF.

The rearrangement joins TRBV10-3 to TRBJ2-7; 9 bases align to TRBD1. The ends lost 6 bases at V and 0 bases at J; junction bases unmatched: 3. This CDR3 comprises 14 residues. Germline CDR1 and CDR2: ENHRY and SYGVKD. The CDR3 is CAISRQGGSYEQYF. The DNA of the CDR3 is TGTGCCATCAGCAGACAGGGGGGCTCCTACGAGCAGTACTTC.

This rearrangement joins TRBV6-1 to TRBJ2-2; D gene uncertain. CDR3 size: 15 residues. CDR1 MNHNS and CDR2 SASEGT come from the germline V gene. The ends were cut back, 5 bases at V and 5 bases at J, with 15 bases in the middle. The CDR3 loop is CASSSLGSSTGELFF. The CDR3 DNA sequence: TGTGCCAGCAGTAGCCTTGGATCCTCAACCGGGGAGCTGTTTTTT.

The chain employs TRBV7-9 and TRBJ2-1, with D tentatively TRBD2 (5 bases). The germline V and J ends were trimmed by 5 bases and 9 bases, with 8 bases remaining between them. Germline CDR1 and CDR2: SEHNR and FQNEAQ (reference sequence). This CDR3 is built from 11 residues. As DNA, the CDR3 is TGTGCCAGCAGCACCGAGGGTGAGCAGTTCTTC. Protein: CASSTEGEQFF.

V usage is TRBV9 and J usage is TRBJ1-5; D is perhaps TRBD1 (6 bases). CDR3 length equals 14 residues. CDR1 is SGDLS, CDR2 YYNGEE, per germline. Between the trimmed V and J ends, which lost 3 bases and 6 bases, there was a span of 13 bases. The CDR3 nucleotides are TGTGCCAGCAGCGGAGTACAGGGTACTCAGCCCCAGCATTTT. It encodes CASSGVQGTQPQHF. The full variable domain, completed using reference TRBV9 and TRBJ1-5, is DSGVTQTPKHLITATGQRVTLRCSPRSGDLSVYWYQQSLDQGLQFLIQYYNGEERAKGNILERFSAQQFPDLHSELNLSSLELGDSALYFCASSGVQGTQPQHFGDGTRLSIL.

In its sample, this clone was seen a few times. This rearrangement joins TRBV18 to TRBJ2-7; D is tentatively TRBD1 or TRBD2 (5 bases each). This CDR3 spans 16 amino acids. The germline CDR1 and CDR2 sequences are KGHSH and LQKENI. The V gene lost 6 bases and the J gene lost 2 bases, with 20 bases spanning the gap. This chain's CDR3 is CASSSALGTVTYEQYF. For the CDR3, the DNA is TGTGCCAGCTCGTCGGCCCTCGGGACGGTTACCTACGAGCAGTACTTC. Looking up the rest from reference TRBV18 and TRBJ2-7 gives the full variable domain: NAGVMQNPRHLVRRRGQEARLRCSPMKGHSHVYWYRQLPEEGLKFMVYLQKENIIDESGMPKERFSAEFPKEGPSILRIQQVVRGDSAAYFCASSSALGTVTYEQYFGPGTRLTVT.

The rearrangement links TRBV2 to TRBJ1-1; TRBD1 agrees at 9 bases. Germline CDR1 is SNHLY and CDR2 is FYNNEI. Trimming cost V 5 bases and J 1 base; bases outside gene matches: 5. The CDR3 length is 15 residues. The CDR3 DNA reads TGTGCCAGCAGTAAAGACAGGGGGGGGAACACTGAAGCTTTCTTT. Protein: CASSKDRGGNTEAFF. Full variable domain (remainder filled in from reference TRBV2 and TRBJ1-1): EPEVTQTPSHQVTQMGQEVILRCVPISNHLYFYWYRQILGQKVEFLVSFYNNEISEKSEIFDDQFSVERPDGSNFTLKIRSTKLEDSAMYFCASSKDRGGNTEAFFGQGTRLTVV.

V usage is TRBV10-3 and J usage is TRBJ1-2; TRBD1 agrees at 7 bases. Losses at the gene ends were 10 bases for V and 6 bases for J; bases not matched to a gene: 5. Germline V lookup: CDR1 ENHRY, CDR2 SYGVKD. This CDR3 is built from 11 residues. In DNA form, the CDR3 reads TGTGCCACCCAGGGGGACCATGGCTACACCTTC. Protein sequence: CATQGDHGYTF.

Only a few counts were recorded for this clone. This chain uses TRBV27 with TRBJ2-1; D is ambiguous. The CDR3 spans 11 residues. V lost 5 bases to trimming and J lost 4 bases, with 3 bases between them. Germline V gene data show CDR1 as MNHEY and CDR2 as SMNVEV (reference sequence). CDR3 in DNA: TGTGCCAGCAGTCTATACAATGAGCAGTTCTTC. Its protein is CASSLYNEQFF.

This sequence joins TRBV18 and TRBJ2-3; D is unresolved. This CDR3 comprises 13 residues. Germline V CDR1 and CDR2: KGHSH, LQKENI. V was clipped by 0 bases and J by 5 bases, with 6 bases between them. The DNA of the CDR3 is TGTGCCAGCTCACCACCCGGTCTAGATACGCAGTATTTT. Encoded protein: CASSPPGLDTQYF.

V usage is TRBV30 and J usage is TRBJ2-5, with D possibly matching TRBD1 (5 bases). The germline CDR1 and CDR2 sequences are GTSNPN and SVGIG (reference sequence). The germline V and J ends were trimmed by 0 bases and 5 bases, with 10 bases remaining between them. This CDR3 contains 13 residues. The CDR3 region has the DNA TGTGCCTGGAGTGTTAGGGGCCGGGAGACCCAGTACTTC. This codes for CAWSVRGRETQYF. The variable domain in full, with the rest retrieved from reference TRBV30 and TRBJ2-5, is SQTIHQWPATLVQPVGSPLSLECTVEGTSNPNLYWYRQAAGRGLQLLFYSVGIGQISSEVPQNLSASRPQDRQFILSSKKLLLSDSGFYLCAWSVRGRETQYFGPGTRLLVL.

J is TRBJ1-6 and V is TRBV30; maybe TRBD1 (5 bases). There are 17 residues in the CDR3. Germline V gene data show CDR1 as GTSNPN and CDR2 as SVGIG (reference sequence). The V end lost 1 base, the J end lost 0 bases, and 13 bases lay between the germline ends. The CDR3, as DNA: TGTGCCTGGAGTGCCCCCGTGGGGGGCTCCTATAATTCACCCCTCCACTTT. This encodes CAWSAPVGGSYNSPLHF.

The chain recombines TRBV7-9 with TRBJ2-2; 10 bases are shared with TRBD2. CDR1 is SEHNR, CDR2 FQNEAQ, per germline (reference sequence). Trimming removed 4 bases from V and 6 bases from J; junction bases left unmatched: 8. CDR3 length: 16 residues. The CDR3 region has the DNA TGTGCCAGCAGCTCAGGGACTAGCGCTGGGGCCGGGGAGCTGTTTTTT. It translates to CASSSGTSAGAGELFF.

On this clone itself: At one end, the junction sequence differs from germline, possibly due to a read error. The chain couples TRBV29-1 to TRBJ2-1, with TRBD1 matching over 9 bases. The CDR3 sequence is 9 residues long. CDR1 SQVTM and CDR2 ANQGSEA come from the germline V gene. The CDR3 is CSLGGTGLF. The DNA for the CDR3 is TGCAGCCTGGGGGGGACAGGGCTCTTC.

The V call is TRBV30, the J call TRBJ2-6; D is possibly TRBD2 (5 bases). The CDR3 contains 15 residues. CDR1 is GTSNPN and CDR2 is SVGIG in the germline V gene (reference sequence). Trimming cost V 8 bases and J 0 bases, with 14 bases left between them. The CDR3 spells CARTYLASGANVLTF. Here the CDR3 DNA reads TGTGCCCGAACCTACCTAGCCTCTGGGGCCAACGTCCTGACTTTC.

The chain links TRBV19 to TRBJ2-1; maybe TRBD2 (5 bases). Germline values: CDR1 LNHDA, CDR2 SQIVND (reference sequence). The germline V and J ends were trimmed by 8 bases and 6 bases, with 17 bases remaining between them. This CDR3 is 14 amino acids long. The CDR3 loop is CASRGRAGRNEQFF. The CDR3, as DNA: TGTGCCAGTCGCGGGCGGGCAGGCCGCAATGAGCAGTTCTTC.

This sequence joins TRBV28 and TRBJ1-5; weak D call: TRBD1 (5 bases). Deletions cut 2 bases from V and 2 bases from J, with 7 bases between. This CDR3 comprises 14 residues. Germline values: CDR1 MDHEN, CDR2 SYDVKM. In DNA form, the CDR3 reads TGTGCCAGCAGTTTACAGGGAGGCAATCAGCCCCAGCATTTT. Translated, it gives CASSLQGGNQPQHF.

This chain connects TRBV4-3 to TRBJ1-2, with 7 bases identical to TRBD1. J was trimmed by 6 bases and V by 4 bases; bases with no gene match: 5. CDR1 is LGHNA and CDR2 is YSLEER in the germline V gene. The length of the CDR3 is 13 residues. CDR3 loop: CASSREGANGYTF. DNA for the CDR3: TGCGCCAGCAGCCGGGAGGGGGCAAATGGCTACACCTTC.